This T cell receptor beta chain was captured by sequencing in a study of blood T cells in healthy people across ages. Whole-study results and caveats: Possibly, changes in expanded clonotypes were confounded because donor CMV status was unknown. Across samples, TCR beta diversity tracked strongly with naive T cell percentage.

Combining a sample-barcoded 5' primer with a J-beta primer mix, a second PCR ran for 7 to 11 cycles. TCRdb re-called the 5' RACE reads through MiXCR, storing one row per CDR3 protein. The sample holds approximately 1.5 million distinct CDR3 sequences, about 42% seen once. Germline V gene data show CDR1 as LGHDT and CDR2 as YNNKEL (reference sequence). This CDR3 spans 16 amino acids. Trimming took off 0 bases at V and 1 base at J, with 12 bases between the two ends. Comment on this clonotype: Its antigen is currently unknown.

The chain recombines TRBV3-1 with TRBJ2-5, with TRBD2 as a possible D gene (5 bases). Material: blood. The receptor was isolated from a woman in her late teens or twenties in good health. For the CDR3, the DNA is TGTGCCAGCAGCCAAGATAGTTTTGGGAGCCAAGAGACCCAGTACTTC. Protein sequence: CASSQDSFGSQETQYF.